This TCR beta chain emerged from a study of blood T cell repertoires in COVID-19. Study at large: COVID-19 samples from acute and convalescent phases originated in the United States, Italy and Spain. The analysed material was cDNA or gDNA that came from T cells, B-cell-depleted T cells, or PBMCs.

The germline V gene encodes CDR1 SGHRS and CDR2 YFSETQ. The CDR3 is 14 residues long. Trimming took off 6 bases at V and 9 bases at J, with 18 bases between the two ends. How the authors handled the data: Reference gene primer amplification in the assay estimated nucleated cell counts. TCRdb's copy holds only in-frame clones and misses some; the assay was immunoSEQ multiplex PCR. V, J and clone size derive from that table, while D and trimming were established from the DNA sequence. The sample shows approximately 89,000 clones, around four fifths of them seen only once. The TCR sequence derives from a human donor in a cohort sampled during active COVID-19. The rearrangement uses TRBV5-1 and TRBJ2-2; D uncertain. Input material: peripheral blood. CDR3 coding DNA: TGCGCCAGCACTGCACAGCCGACCGTCCGGGAGCTGTTTTTT. Amino acid sequence: CASTAQPTVRELFF.